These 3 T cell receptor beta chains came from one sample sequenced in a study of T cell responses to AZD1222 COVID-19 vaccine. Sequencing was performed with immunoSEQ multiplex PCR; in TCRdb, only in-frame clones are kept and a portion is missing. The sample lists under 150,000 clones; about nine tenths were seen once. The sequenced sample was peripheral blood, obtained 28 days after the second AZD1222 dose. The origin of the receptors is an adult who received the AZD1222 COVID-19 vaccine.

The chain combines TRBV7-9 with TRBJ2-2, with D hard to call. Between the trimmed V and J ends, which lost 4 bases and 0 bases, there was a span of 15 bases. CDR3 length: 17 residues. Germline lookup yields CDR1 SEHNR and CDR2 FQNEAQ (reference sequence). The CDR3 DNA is TGTGCCAGCAGCTGGCTGCCTCCGTTTTCGAACACCGGGGAGCTGTTTTTT. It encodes CASSWLPPFSNTGELFF. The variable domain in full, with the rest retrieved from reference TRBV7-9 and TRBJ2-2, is DTGVSQNPRHKITKRGQNVTFRCDPISEHNRLYWYRQTLGQGPEFLTYFQNEAQLEKSRLLSDRFSAERPKGSFSTLEIQRTEQGDSAMYLCASSWLPPFSNTGELFFGEGSRLTVL.

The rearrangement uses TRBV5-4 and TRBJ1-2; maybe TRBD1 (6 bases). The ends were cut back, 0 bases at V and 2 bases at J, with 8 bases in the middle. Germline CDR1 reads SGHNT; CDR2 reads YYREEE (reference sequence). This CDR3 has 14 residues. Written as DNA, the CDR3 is TGTGCCAGCAGCTTGGACCAGGGGAACTATGGCTACACCTTC. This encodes CASSLDQGNYGYTF.

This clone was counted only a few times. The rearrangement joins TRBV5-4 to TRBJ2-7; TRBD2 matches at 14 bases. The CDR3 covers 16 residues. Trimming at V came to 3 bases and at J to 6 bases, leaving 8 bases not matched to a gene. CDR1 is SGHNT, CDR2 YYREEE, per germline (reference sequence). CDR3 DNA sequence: TGTGCCAGCAGCTCGGGGGGACTAGCGGGAGAATCCGAGCAGTACTTC. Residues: CASSSGGLAGESEQYF. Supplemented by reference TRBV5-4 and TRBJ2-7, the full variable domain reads ETGVTQSPTHLIKTRGQQVTLRCSSQSGHNTVSWYQQALGQGPQFIFQYYREEENGRGNFPPRFSGLQFPNYSSELNVNALELDDSALYLCASSSGGLAGESEQYFGPGTRLTVT.